This T cell receptor (beta chain) emerged from a study of OX40 agonist ivuxolimab in advanced cancers. Generated by immunoSEQ multiplex PCR, the TCRdb table keeps only in-frame clones and is missing some. The sample yields some 24,000 clones, roughly 80% seen once. Germline values: CDR1 MNHEY, CDR2 SVGAGI. Trimming cost V 0 bases and J 8 bases, with 13 bases left between them. The CDR3 spans 14 residues. Study findings and constraints: It was also the case that some nonresponders had low normalized T-cell clonal expansion.

With regard to this clone: Its matching antigen is unknown.

The sequencing here drew on CD4+ or CD8+ T cells sorted from blood, taken in a trial of the OX40 agonist ivuxolimab. This receptor was taken from an adult with an advanced solid tumor such as melanoma, head and neck, liver or kidney cancer. The gene calls are TRBV6-5 and TRBJ1-2; D might be TRBD1 (5 bases). Here the CDR3 reads CASSYSGGSGGYTF. CDR3 bases: TGTGCCAGCAGTTACTCCGGGGGTTCGGGAGGCTACACCTTC.